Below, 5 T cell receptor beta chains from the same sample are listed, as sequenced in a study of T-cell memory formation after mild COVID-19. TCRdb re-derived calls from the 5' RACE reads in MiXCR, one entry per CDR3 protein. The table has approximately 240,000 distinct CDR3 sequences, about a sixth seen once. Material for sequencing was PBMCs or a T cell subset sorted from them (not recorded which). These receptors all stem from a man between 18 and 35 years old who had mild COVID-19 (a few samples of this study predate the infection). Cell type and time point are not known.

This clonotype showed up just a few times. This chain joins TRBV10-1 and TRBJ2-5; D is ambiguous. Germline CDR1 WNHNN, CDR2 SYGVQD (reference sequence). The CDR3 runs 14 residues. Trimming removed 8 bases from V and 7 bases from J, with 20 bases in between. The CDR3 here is CASLGDPGGGTQYF. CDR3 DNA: TGCGCCAGCTTGGGTGATCCCGGTGGTGGGACCCAGTACTTC.

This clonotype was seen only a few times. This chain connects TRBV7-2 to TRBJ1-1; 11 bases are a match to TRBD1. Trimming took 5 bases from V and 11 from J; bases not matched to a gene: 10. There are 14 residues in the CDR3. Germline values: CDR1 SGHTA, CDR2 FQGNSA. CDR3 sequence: CASSLVGQGAAAFF. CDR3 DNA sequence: TGTGCCAGCAGCCTTGTCGGACAGGGGGCGGCGGCTTTCTTT.

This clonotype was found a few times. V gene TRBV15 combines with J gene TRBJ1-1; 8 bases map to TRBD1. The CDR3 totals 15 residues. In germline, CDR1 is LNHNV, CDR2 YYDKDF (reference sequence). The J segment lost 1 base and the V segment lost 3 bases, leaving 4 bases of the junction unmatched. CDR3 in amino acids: CATSRDRARNTEAFF. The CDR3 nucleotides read TGTGCCACCAGCAGGGACAGGGCCCGGAACACTGAAGCTTTCTTT.

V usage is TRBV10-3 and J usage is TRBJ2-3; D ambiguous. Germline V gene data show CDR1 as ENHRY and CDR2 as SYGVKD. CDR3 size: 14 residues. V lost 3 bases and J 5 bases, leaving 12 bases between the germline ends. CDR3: CAISDGSPLDTQYF. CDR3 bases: TGTGCCATCAGTGACGGATCCCCTCTAGATACGCAGTATTTT.

DNA for the CDR3: TGTGCCATCAGTGATCTGGGGCGGGGGGCGTACGAGCAGTACTTC. It yields the protein CAISDLGRGAYEQYF. This chain links TRBV10-3 with TRBJ2-7, with TRBD2 matching 8 bases. With V trimmed by 3 bases and J by 4 bases, 8 bases remained unmatched. Germline CDR1 and CDR2: ENHRY and SYGVKD. The CDR3 totals 15 residues.